Shown below are 11 T cell receptor beta chains from a single sample sequenced in a study of CD8+ T cells in alopecia areata. Described treatment: oral pan-JAK inhibitor, 5-10 mg twice daily. In each case, RNA was isolated and then reverse transcribed into cDNA as the sequencing template. The protocol was immunoSEQ multiplex PCR, while the TCRdb copy is restricted to in-frame clones and leaves out a portion. The data show 200,000 to 250,000 clones, 64% seen once. The source material was CD4+ T cells sorted from blood, sampled at week 4, from a patient treated with tofacitinib. Every receptor here comes from a human donor with alopecia areata.

The genes are TRBV29-1 and TRBJ2-7, with D maybe TRBD1 (5 bases). Trimming removed 2 bases from V and 2 bases from J, with 13 bases in between. The CDR3 sequence is 14 residues long. Germline V gives CDR1 SQVTM, CDR2 ANQGSEA. In DNA, the CDR3 is TGCAGCGTTGAATACGTAGGACAAGCCTACGAGCAGTACTTC. The encoded protein is CSVEYVGQAYEQYF.

This clone occurred a few times. Other nucleotide sequences in the sample specify the same CDR3. The chain couples TRBV6-6 to TRBJ2-7; 7 positions agree with TRBD1. This CDR3 spans 12 amino acids. Germline assignment: CDR1 MNHNY and CDR2 SVGAGI (reference sequence). The trim removed 5 bases at V and 2 bases at J, leaving 0 bases unmatched. DNA of the CDR3: TGTGCCAGCAGTGGGACAGCCTACGAGCAGTACTTC. Amino acid sequence: CASSGTAYEQYF.

In this sample, this clone turned up a few times. In the same sample, other DNA sequences code for this CDR3. This chain uses TRBV5-1 with TRBJ2-1; tentatively, D is TRBD1 (5 bases). The germline CDR1 and CDR2 sequences are SGHRS and YFSETQ. V lost 4 bases and J 5 bases, leaving 10 bases between the germline ends. The CDR3 is made up of 13 amino acids. The CDR3, as DNA: TGCGCCAGCAGCCCCCAGGGCGACAATGAGCAGTTCTTC. Translating gives CASSPQGDNEQFF.

The V call is TRBV29-1, the J call TRBJ1-1; D remains ambiguous. With 6 bases removed from V and 1 base from J, the gap between germline ends came to 12 bases. Germline V lookup: CDR1 SQVTM, CDR2 ANQGSEA. There are 13 residues in the CDR3. Here the CDR3 reads CSVSRWKNTEAFF. The CDR3 DNA reads as TGCAGCGTGTCCCGGTGGAAGAACACTGAAGCTTTCTTT.

The chain carries TRBV5-1 and TRBJ2-7; unclear D gene. Trimming stripped 0 bases from V and 1 base from J, with 11 bases between. The CDR3 is 15 residues long. CDR1 and CDR2 (germline): SGHRS, YFSETQ. In nucleotides, the CDR3 is TGCGCCAGCAGCTTGGTCGGTCAGGTGTCCTACGAGCAGTACTTC. Residues: CASSLVGQVSYEQYF.

This sequence joins TRBV28 and TRBJ2-3; no clear D. CDR1 and CDR2 from the germline V gene are MDHEN and SYDVKM. V was trimmed by 4 bases and J by 1 base, leaving 6 bases between them. This CDR3 comprises 13 residues. DNA of the CDR3: TGTGCCAGCAGTTCCCAGGGCACAGATACGCAGTATTTT. This sequence encodes CASSSQGTDTQYF.

Only one count was recorded for this clone. V and J are TRBV30 and TRBJ1-1; no clear D. The germline V gene has CDR1 GTSNPN and CDR2 SVGIG (reference sequence). This CDR3 is 16 amino acids long. V was shortened by 0 bases and J by 0 bases, with 14 bases between the two germline ends. CDR3 in amino acids: CAWSVGSSRLNTEAFF. CDR3 in DNA: TGTGCCTGGAGTGTAGGGTCTTCACGGCTGAACACTGAAGCTTTCTTT. Using reference TRBV30 and TRBJ1-1 for the parts outside the CDR3, the full variable domain is SQTIHQWPATLVQPVGSPLSLECTVEGTSNPNLYWYRQAAGRGLQLLFYSVGIGQISSEVPQNLSASRPQDRQFILSSKKLLLSDSGFYLCAWSVGSSRLNTEAFFGQGTRLTVV.

The V gene is TRBV2, the J gene TRBJ1-1; TRBD1 might be the D (5 bases). Germline V gives CDR1 SNHLY, CDR2 FYNNEI. The V end lost 5 bases, the J end lost 0 bases, and 16 bases lay between the germline ends. This CDR3 contains 16 residues. The CDR3 sequence: CASSKEGGGVNTEAFF. In DNA, the CDR3 is TGTGCCAGCAGTAAAGAGGGAGGAGGGGTGAACACTGAAGCTTTCTTT. The whole variable domain, remainder taken from reference TRBV2 and TRBJ1-1, is EPEVTQTPSHQVTQMGQEVILRCVPISNHLYFYWYRQILGQKVEFLVSFYNNEISEKSEIFDDQFSVERPDGSNFTLKIRSTKLEDSAMYFCASSKEGGGVNTEAFFGQGTRLTVV.

The chain has TRBV30 and TRBJ1-5; 10 bases match TRBD1. The CDR3 contains 13 residues. Germline CDR1 reads GTSNPN; CDR2 reads SVGIG (reference sequence). V dropped 1 base and J dropped 9; count of bases not matched to a gene: 3. The CDR3 protein is CAWSEDRGVPQHF. Here the CDR3 DNA reads TGTGCCTGGAGTGAGGACAGGGGGGTGCCCCAGCATTTT.

The gene calls are TRBV6-1 and TRBJ1-5; maybe TRBD1 (5 bases). The CDR3 sequence is 14 residues long. The ends were cut back, 8 bases at V and 0 bases at J, with 11 bases in the middle. CDR1 is MNHNS, CDR2 SASEGT, per germline. The CDR3 DNA reads as TGTGCCAGCCGAGGGGTGGGTAGCAATCAGCCCCAGCATTTT. Translated: CASRGVGSNQPQHF.

This chain links TRBV5-5 with TRBJ2-5, with D perhaps TRBD2 (6 bases). The CDR3 consists of 13 residues. Germline CDR1 SGHKS, CDR2 YYEKEE (reference sequence). V dropped 3 bases and J dropped 5 bases, with 11 bases sitting between them. This CDR3 is CASSWAREETQYF. In nucleotides, the CDR3 is TGTGCCAGCAGCTGGGCTCGGGAGGAGACCCAGTACTTC.